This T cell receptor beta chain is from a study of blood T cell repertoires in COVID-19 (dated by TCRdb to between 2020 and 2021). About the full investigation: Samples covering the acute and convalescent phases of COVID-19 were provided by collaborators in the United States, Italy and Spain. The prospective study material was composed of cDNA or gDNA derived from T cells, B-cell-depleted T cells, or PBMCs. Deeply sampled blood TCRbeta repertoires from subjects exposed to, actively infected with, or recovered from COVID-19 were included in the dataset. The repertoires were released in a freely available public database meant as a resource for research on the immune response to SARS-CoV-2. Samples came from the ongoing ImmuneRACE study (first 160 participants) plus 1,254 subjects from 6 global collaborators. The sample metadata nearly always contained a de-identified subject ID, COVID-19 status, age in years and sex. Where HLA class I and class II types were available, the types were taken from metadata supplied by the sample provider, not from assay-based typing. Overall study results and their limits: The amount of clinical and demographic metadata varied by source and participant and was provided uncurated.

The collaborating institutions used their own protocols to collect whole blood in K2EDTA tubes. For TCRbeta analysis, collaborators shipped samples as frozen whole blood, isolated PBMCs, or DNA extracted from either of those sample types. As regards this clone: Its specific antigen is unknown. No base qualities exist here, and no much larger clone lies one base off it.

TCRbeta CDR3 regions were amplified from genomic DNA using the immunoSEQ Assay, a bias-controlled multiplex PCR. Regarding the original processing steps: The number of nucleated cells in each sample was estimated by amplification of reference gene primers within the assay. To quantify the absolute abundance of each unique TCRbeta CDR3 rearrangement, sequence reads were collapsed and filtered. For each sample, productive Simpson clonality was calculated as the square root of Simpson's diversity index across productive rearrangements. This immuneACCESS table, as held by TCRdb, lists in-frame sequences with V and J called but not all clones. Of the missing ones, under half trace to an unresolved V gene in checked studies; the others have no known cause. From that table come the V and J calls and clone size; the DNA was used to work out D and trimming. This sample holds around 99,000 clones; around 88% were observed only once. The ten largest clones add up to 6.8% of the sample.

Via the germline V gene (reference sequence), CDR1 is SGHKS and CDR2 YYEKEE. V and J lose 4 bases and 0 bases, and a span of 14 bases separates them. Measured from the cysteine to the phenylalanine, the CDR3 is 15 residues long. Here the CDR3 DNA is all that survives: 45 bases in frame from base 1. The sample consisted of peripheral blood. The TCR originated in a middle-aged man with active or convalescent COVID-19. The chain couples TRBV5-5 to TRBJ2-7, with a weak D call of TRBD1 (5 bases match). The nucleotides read TGTGCCAGCAGCCCTTGGGGCAGGGACTCCTACGAGCAGTACTTC. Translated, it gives CASSPWGRDSYEQYF.